The T cell receptor beta chain under discussion was sequenced for a study of OX40 agonist ivuxolimab in advanced cancers. TCRdb keeps only in-frame clones here, not all; method: immunoSEQ multiplex PCR. This sample carries over 50,000 clones, 80% to 95% of them seen once, and the ten largest clones take 13%. The CDR3 covers 14 residues. Germline loops: CDR1 KGHSH, CDR2 LQKENI. Trimming stripped 5 bases from V and 5 bases from J, with 15 bases between. The specimen was CD4+ or CD8+ T cells sorted from blood, collected in a trial of the OX40 agonist ivuxolimab. The chain carries TRBV18 and TRBJ1-1; no reliable D call. This clonotype was sampled from an adult with an advanced solid tumor such as melanoma, head and neck, liver or kidney cancer. For the CDR3, the DNA is TGTGCCAGCTCATATAAGGGCTGGGAAACTGAAGCTTTCTTT. It is translated as CASSYKGWETEAFF.